The source of this TCR beta chain is a study of cytomegalovirus exposure and HLA in healthy donors. Turning to this clone: Its cognate antigen is unknown.

Study-wide findings and caveats: The dataset shows that most TCR sequences were rare, while some public TCRs occurred in many donors.

V shed 2 bases and J 8 bases; nucleotides not matched to a gene: 7. Germline CDR1 reads MNHEY; CDR2 reads SVGAGI. There are 16 residues in the CDR3. The donors belonged to the roughly 110-subject validation cohort, separate from the approximately 700-subject first cohort. Method: immunoSEQ multiplex PCR; TCRdb's copy keeps in-frame clones and lacks some. The sample has 200,000 or so clones; about 79% are singletons. Sample: PBMCs. The chain links TRBV6-5 to TRBJ2-5; TRBD2 matches at 14 bases. The origin of this receptor is a woman under 40 in good health and CMV-seropositive. The CDR3 bases are TGTGCCAGCAGTTACCTCGGGACTAGCGGGAGCAGAACCCAGTACTTC. Protein sequence: CASSYLGTSGSRTQYF.